This entry describes one T cell receptor beta chain. This CDR3 has 12 amino acids. Germline V gives CDR1 SGHTA, CDR2 FQGNSA. The V gene lost 4 bases and the J gene lost 2 bases, with 4 bases spanning the gap. Full-length variable regions came from constant-region reverse primers plus semi-nested Nested Universal Primer A PCR. TCRdb re-analysed the 5' RACE reads in MiXCR, keeping a single row per CDR3 protein. This sample yields around 43,000 distinct CDR3 sequences, of which under 20% are seen a single time; 2.5% to 3.5% belongs to the top ten. Sequencing input: naive CD4+ T cells sorted from a lymph node. Subset in this sample: naive CD4+ T cells, CD4+CD45RA+CD25-. This TCR was sampled from a female donor with breast cancer. This chain connects TRBV7-2 to TRBJ2-3; D gene unclear. The CDR3 bases are TGTGCCAGCAGCTCCTTCACAGATACGCAGTATTTT. This codes for CASSSFTDTQYF.